These 20 T cell receptor beta chains originate from one sample sequenced in a study of T cells in Graves' hyperthyroidism and ophthalmopathy. TCR beta CDR3 regions were amplified from RNA transcripts. A set of HTBI primers served as the primers for a first-round RT-PCR of the TCR CDR3. TCRdb reprocessed the multiplex PCR reads via MiXCR and lists one record per CDR3 protein. The data show over 300,000 distinct CDR3 sequences, with more than 11% seen just once and 11% held by the top ten. The specimen sequenced was blood. The source of these receptors is a woman in her fifties or sixties with Graves' hyperthyroidism.

This clonotype has at least ten counts. The rearrangement joins TRBV30 to TRBJ1-5; 10 nucleotides agree with TRBD1. Germline CDR1 is GTSNPN and CDR2 is SVGIG (reference sequence). The trim removed 3 bases at V and 7 bases at J, leaving 6 bases unmatched. The CDR3 spans 14 residues. The CDR3 sequence: CAWSPGTGAQPQHF. CDR3 nucleotide sequence: TGTGCCTGGAGCCCCGGGACAGGGGCCCAGCCCCAGCATTTT.

This clonotype was detected many times. The gene calls are TRBV7-2 and TRBJ1-4; D is undetermined. CDR1 and CDR2 from the germline V gene are SGHTA and FQGNSA. This CDR3 comprises 17 residues. Trimming took 3 bases from V and 0 from J, leaving 14 bases between them. CDR3 nucleotides: TGTGCCAGCAGCTTGTCGTTTAGTGAGGCAACTAATGAAAAACTGTTTTTT. Its protein product is CASSLSFSEATNEKLFF. The whole variable domain, filled in from reference TRBV7-2 and TRBJ1-4, reads GAGVSQSPSNKVTEKGKDVELRCDPISGHTALYWYRQSLGQGLEFLIYFQGNSAPDKSGLPSDRFSAERTGGSVSTLTIQRTQQEDSAVYLCASSLSFSEATNEKLFFGSGTQLSVL.

This clonotype occurred a few times. The chain employs TRBV15 and TRBJ1-6; D is perhaps TRBD1 (6 bases). CDR3 length equals 15 residues. Trimming pared 0 bases from V and 8 bases from J, leaving 11 bases between. CDR1 and CDR2 (germline): LNHNV, YYDKDF (reference sequence). CDR3 amino acids: CATSRDRGADSPLHF. CDR3 sequence (DNA): TGTGCCACCAGCAGAGATCGGGGGGCGGATTCACCCCTCCACTTT.

Ten or more counts support this clonotype. V usage is TRBV12-3 or TRBV12-4 and J usage is TRBJ1-4; possibly TRBD1 for D (6 bases). The length of the CDR3 is 15 residues. V was clipped by 5 bases and J by 6 bases, with 16 bases between them. The chain's CDR3 is CASSSTQGQDEKLFF. The DNA of the CDR3 is TGTGCCAGCAGTAGTACACAGGGTCAGGATGAAAAACTGTTTTTT.

This clonotype came up many times. The DNA for the CDR3 is TGTGCCAGCAGTTTATGGGGGCATGGCTACACCTTC. As protein: CASSLWGHGYTF. The chain joins TRBV12-3 or TRBV12-4 to TRBJ1-2; possibly TRBD1 for D (6 bases). V was clipped by 2 bases and J by 6 bases, with 7 bases between them. CDR3 length equals 12 residues.

This clonotype was counted at least ten times. J is TRBJ2-2 and V is TRBV5-4; D remains ambiguous. The CDR3 length is 13 residues. The ends were cut back, 1 base at V and 4 bases at J, with 5 bases in the middle. Germline CDR1 and CDR2: SGHNT and YYREEE (reference sequence). The CDR3 sequence is CASSLLSTGELFF. The CDR3 coding sequence is TGTGCCAGCAGCTTGTTGAGCACCGGGGAGCTGTTTTTT.

The V call is TRBV6-1, the J call TRBJ2-7, with 9 bases fitting TRBD1. Per germline, CDR1 MNHNS and CDR2 SASEGT. The CDR3 runs 13 residues. Here the CDR3 reads CTGHRGLGYEQYF. The CDR3 DNA reads TGTACCGGACACAGGGGGCTAGGCTACGAGCAGTACTTC.

Many counts were recorded for this clonotype. V usage is TRBV20-1 and J usage is TRBJ1-1; 8 bases are a match to TRBD1. Germline V gene sequence: CDR1 DFQATT, CDR2 SNEGSKA (reference sequence). This CDR3 region has 15 residues. The junction had 10 bases not matched to a gene; V was cut back by 6 bases and J by 1 base. The CDR3 bases are TGCAGTGCAAGTTCAGGGGGCGCCGGGAACACTGAAGCTTTCTTT. It codes for CSASSGGAGNTEAFF.

Concerning this clonotype: An end of the junction does not agree with germline; a read error may underlie this. The chain links TRBV7-7 to TRBJ2-2, with 8 bases fitting TRBD2. The CDR3 sequence is 16 residues long. Germline CDR1 SSHAT, CDR2 FNYEAQ (reference sequence). This CDR3 is CASSRGGPMNTGELFF. DNA for the CDR3: TGTGCTAGCAGCCGGGGGGGGCCTATGAACACCGGGGAGCTGTTTTTT.

This clonotype was seen a few times. The chain uses TRBV27 and TRBJ1-5, with D hard to call. Germline assignment: CDR1 MNHEY and CDR2 SMNVEV (reference sequence). The V end lost 4 bases, the J end lost 4 bases, and 8 bases lay between the germline ends. The CDR3 has 13 amino acids. CDR3 in DNA: TGTGCCAGCAGTTACCCCCATAATCAGCCCCAGCATTTT. This gives the protein CASSYPHNQPQHF.

The rearrangement uses TRBV4-1 and TRBJ2-1, with 13 bases identical to TRBD2. V dropped 5 bases and J dropped 5; count of bases not matched to a gene: 6. This CDR3 is built from 16 residues. Germline V CDR1 and CDR2: MGHRA, YSYEKL. CDR3 amino acids: CASSYTGTSGNNEQFF. In nucleotides, the CDR3 is TGCGCCAGCAGCTATACCGGGACTAGCGGGAACAATGAGCAGTTCTTC.

This clonotype was picked up many times. The rearrangement joins TRBV11-2 to TRBJ2-5; D is possibly TRBD2 (6 bases). Germline V lookup: CDR1 SGHAT, CDR2 FQNNGV. V gave up 5 bases and J gave up 4 bases, with 17 bases separating them. This CDR3 region has 15 residues. The chain's CDR3 is CASSPKGLRLETQYF. The CDR3 coding sequence is TGTGCCAGCAGCCCCAAGGGACTTCGTCTAGAGACCCAGTACTTC.

This clonotype was seen repeatedly, ten times or more. V usage is TRBV2 and J usage is TRBJ2-7; D is ambiguous. The CDR3 runs to 13 residues. The germline gives CDR1 SNHLY, CDR2 FYNNEI. The V and J ends lost 7 bases and 1 base respectively, with 11 bases between them. DNA of the CDR3: TGTGCCAGCAAGGGCCCGGTATCCTACGAGCAGTACTTC. This gives the protein CASKGPVSYEQYF.

This clonotype was found many times. The genes are TRBV5-1 and TRBJ2-5; D not certain. With 5 bases removed from V and 1 base from J, the gap between germline ends came to 9 bases. Germline V gives CDR1 SGHRS, CDR2 YFSETQ. There are 13 residues in the CDR3. The CDR3 sequence is CASRMSSQETQYF. The DNA for the CDR3 is TGCGCCAGCAGAATGTCGTCCCAAGAGACCCAGTACTTC.

This chain connects TRBV2 to TRBJ1-5, with TRBD1 matching 8 bases. V trimming: 9 bases; J trimming: 7 bases; junction bases outside the gene matches: 5. There are 12 residues in the CDR3. CDR1 SNHLY and CDR2 FYNNEI come from the germline V gene. CDR3 protein: CASGQGTQPQHF. The CDR3 DNA reads TGTGCCAGTGGACAGGGAACGCAGCCCCAGCATTTT.

Here the CDR3 reads CASSTRQGRDYGYTF. CDR3 DNA: TGTGCCAGCAGTACACGACAGGGGCGAGACTATGGCTACACCTTC. V is TRBV2 and J is TRBJ1-2; TRBD1 matches 8 bases. J lost 3 bases, V lost 5 bases, and 8 bases had no gene match. The CDR3 totals 15 residues. The V gene's germline CDR1 is SNHLY and CDR2 FYNNEI.

The chain carries TRBV12-5 and TRBJ1-5, with D perhaps TRBD1 (6 bases). V was trimmed by 5 bases and J by 3 bases, leaving 14 bases between them. Per germline, CDR1 LGHNT and CDR2 FRNRAP. The CDR3 totals 15 residues. CDR3 sequence reads: CASGPDRRLNQPQHF. DNA for the CDR3: TGTGCTAGTGGTCCTGACAGGAGACTCAATCAGCCCCAGCATTTT.

The V call is TRBV20-1, the J call TRBJ1-6; a possible D gene is TRBD1 (6 bases). The length of the CDR3 is 14 residues. The germline CDR1 and CDR2 sequences are DFQATT and SNEGSKA (reference sequence). The CDR3 here is CSAGAQVYNSPLHF. CDR3 in DNA: TGCAGCGCAGGGGCACAGGTGTATAATTCACCCCTCCACTTT.

This clonotype was detected ten times or more. V gene TRBV12-3 or TRBV12-4 combines with J gene TRBJ1-2, with 7 bases fitting TRBD1. J was trimmed by 7 bases and V by 6 bases; bases with no gene match: 5. The CDR3 covers 12 residues. The CDR3 nucleotides read TGTGCCAGCAGCCCATACAGGGGTGGCTACACCTTC. Protein: CASSPYRGGYTF.

V usage is TRBV18 and J usage is TRBJ1-4, with TRBD1 matching over 10 bases. Germline lookup yields CDR1 KGHSH and CDR2 LQKENI. V trimming: 0 bases; J trimming: 7 bases; junction bases outside the gene matches: 8. CDR3 length equals 17 residues. CDR3 in amino acids: CASSPPNFGTGVEKLFF. The DNA of the CDR3 is TGTGCCAGCTCACCACCGAATTTTGGGACAGGGGTTGAAAAACTGTTTTTT.